This passage covers 30 T cell receptor beta chains from one sample sequenced in a study of response to subunit inactivated influenza vaccine (dated by TCRdb to the late 2010s). The library was produced with RT-PCR. The sample was run on an Illumina HiSeq 2500. TCRdb reprocessed the public reads (quality trimming at Q25 with fastp, clone calling with MiXCR) and kept in-frame beta chains. Rows with a matching CDR3 protein are joined into one entry that keeps the most common DNA and genes. This sample is represented by about 170,000 distinct CDR3 sequences; 12% of them were singletons. In total, the top ten clones hold about 29% of the sample. These data also featured in a second study, about T cells expressing NK-cell markers. As described in the second report: TCR beta cDNA libraries were prepared using 5'RACE template switching, which introduced a universal primer site and unique molecular identifiers.

The source material was CD8+ T cells sorted from PBMCs, sampled about 13 days after vaccination. The receptor source for this set is a man aged 45-65 years who received an inactivated influenza vaccine. Donor details come from another sample of the same person, matched by shared clones.

This clonotype was observed a few times. This chain links TRBV27 with TRBJ2-3; D call uncertain. Germline CDR1 MNHEY, CDR2 SMNVEV (reference sequence). CDR3 size: 14 residues. V shed 2 bases and J shed 9 bases, with 15 bases lying between them. The CDR3 region has the DNA TGTGCCAGCAGTTTACGTCGGATTGATGGCACGCAGTATTTT. Its translation is CASSLRRIDGTQYF.

This clonotype has just a few counts. This sequence joins TRBV4-1 and TRBJ2-2, with 10 bases matching TRBD1. The CDR3 covers 17 residues. J lost 8 bases, V lost 4 bases, and 13 bases had no gene match. The germline gives CDR1 MGHRA, CDR2 YSYEKL. This chain's CDR3 is CASSPSGTGVGMGELFF. CDR3 in DNA: TGCGCCAGCAGCCCAAGCGGGACAGGGGTAGGGATGGGGGAGCTGTTTTTT.

The CDR3 protein is CASSLASRGNEQFF. CDR3 nucleotide sequence: TGTGCCAGCAGTTTGGCCTCAAGAGGCAATGAGCAGTTCTTC. V is TRBV28 and J is TRBJ2-1, with D hard to call. V lost 3 bases and J lost 6, with 12 bases in between. Germline V gene lookup returns CDR1 MDHEN and CDR2 SYDVKM. This CDR3 contains 14 residues. Filled out from reference TRBV28 and TRBJ2-1, the complete variable domain reads DVKVTQSSRYLVKRTGEKVFLECVQDMDHENMFWYRQDPGLGLRLIYFSYDVKMKEKGDIPEGYSVSREKKERFSLILESASTNQTSMYLCASSLASRGNEQFFGPGTRLTVL.

This clonotype was recorded a few times. The chain uses TRBV27 and TRBJ1-1, with a weak D call TRBD1 (5 bases). The CDR3 runs 15 residues. V lost 3 bases to trimming and J lost 4 bases, with 15 bases between them. Germline values: CDR1 MNHEY, CDR2 SMNVEV (reference sequence). CDR3 coding DNA: TGTGCCAGCAGTTTTTATACGTCCAGGGTCACTGAAGCTTTCTTT. As protein: CASSFYTSRVTEAFF.

A remark on this clonotype: A much larger clonotype is one base distant, so this may be a read error. The conserved phenylalanine or tryptophan is not found at the CDR3 terminus, so this likely reflects a read error. The V and J genes are TRBV7-8 and TRBJ2-7; D is undetermined. In germline, CDR1 is SGHVS, CDR2 FQNEAQ. This CDR3 region has 14 residues. The V and J ends lost 5 bases and 2 bases respectively, with 13 bases between them. CDR3 residues: CASSLGPFAYEQYI. The CDR3 region has the DNA TGTGCCAGCAGCCTAGGGCCCTTCGCCTACGAGCAGTACATC.

This clonotype was recorded at least ten times. The V call is TRBV3-1, the J call TRBJ2-5; the D is unclear. This CDR3 region has 14 residues. V shed 2 bases and J shed 5 bases, with 12 bases lying between them. Looked up from germline, CDR1 is LGHDT and CDR2 is YNNKEL (reference sequence). The CDR3 DNA reads TGTGCCAGCAGCCAAAGTGTCCGGCCCGAGACCCAGTACTTC. Encoded protein: CASSQSVRPETQYF.

This clonotype was recorded a few times. The chain recombines TRBV18 with TRBJ1-5; no clear D. Looked up from germline, CDR1 is KGHSH and CDR2 is LQKENI. This CDR3 is built from 15 residues. V lost 1 base and J lost 3, with 10 bases in between. The CDR3 here is CASSPQEGTNQPQHF. CDR3 DNA: TGTGCCAGCTCACCACAAGAGGGTACCAATCAGCCCCAGCATTTT. The variable domain in full, completed from reference TRBV18 and TRBJ1-5, reads NAGVMQNPRHLVRRRGQEARLRCSPMKGHSHVYWYRQLPEEGLKFMVYLQKENIIDESGMPKERFSAEFPKEGPSILRIQQVVRGDSAAYFCASSPQEGTNQPQHFGDGTRLSIL.

The V gene is TRBV2, the J gene TRBJ2-2; D could derive from TRBD1 or TRBD2 (5 bases each). V dropped 1 base and J dropped 0 bases, with 15 bases sitting between them. The CDR3 length is 18 residues. The germline V gene has CDR1 SNHLY and CDR2 FYNNEI. CDR3 sequence: CASSEDGADGSNTGELFF. CDR3 DNA: TGTGCCAGCAGTGAAGACGGGGCGGACGGTTCGAACACCGGGGAGCTGTTTTTT. Filled out from reference TRBV2 and TRBJ2-2, the complete variable domain reads EPEVTQTPSHQVTQMGQEVILRCVPISNHLYFYWYRQILGQKVEFLVSFYNNEISEKSEIFDDQFSVERPDGSNFTLKIRSTKLEDSAMYFCASSEDGADGSNTGELFFGEGSRLTVL.

This clonotype has a handful of counts. V and J are TRBV7-6 and TRBJ2-7; TRBD1 matches at 12 bases. The CDR3 consists of 14 residues. With 5 bases clipped from V and 7 bases from J, the junction kept 6 bases outside the gene matches. The V gene's germline CDR1 is SGHVS and CDR2 FNYEAQ. The CDR3 DNA reads TGTGCCAGCAGCGCAGGGACAGGGGGCAATGAGCAGTACTTC. Its protein is CASSAGTGGNEQYF. The full variable domain, with the rest looked up from reference TRBV7-6 and TRBJ2-7, is GAGVSQSPRYKVTKRGQDVALRCDPISGHVSLYWYRQALGQGPEFLTYFNYEAQQDKSGLPNDRFSAERPEGSISTLTIQRTEQRDSAMYRCASSAGTGGNEQYFGPGTRLTVT.

This chain joins TRBV4-3 and TRBJ2-3; 15 bases align to TRBD2. In germline, CDR1 is LGHNA, CDR2 YSLEER. V lost 4 bases, J lost 5 bases, and 4 bases stayed unmatched. The CDR3 totals 16 residues. The CDR3: CASSRTSGGAGDTQYF. CDR3 nucleotides: TGCGCCAGCAGCCGGACTAGCGGGGGGGCGGGAGATACGCAGTATTTT.

This sequence joins TRBV4-1 and TRBJ2-1, with TRBD1 matching 9 bases. Trimming at V came to 1 base and at J to 3 bases, leaving 4 bases not matched to a gene. The germline gives CDR1 MGHRA, CDR2 YSYEKL. The CDR3 length is 16 residues. The DNA of the CDR3 is TGCGCCAGCAGCCAAGTACAGGGGGCCCTCTACAATGAGCAGTTCTTC. It encodes CASSQVQGALYNEQFF.

This clonotype has a count of ten or more. The gene calls are TRBV5-1 and TRBJ1-6; TRBD1 matches at 8 bases. With V trimmed by 4 bases and J by 0 bases, 12 bases remained unmatched. CDR1 is SGHRS, CDR2 YFSETQ, per germline. The CDR3 spans 19 residues. CDR3 protein: CASSPTNRDRSSYNSPLHF. CDR3 bases: TGCGCCAGCAGCCCAACTAACCGGGACAGGAGCTCCTATAATTCACCCCTCCACTTT.

This clonotype came up a few times. The rearrangement links TRBV3-1 to TRBJ2-5; TRBD2 is a possible D gene (6 bases). The CDR3 length is 14 residues. The V gene lost 3 bases and the J gene lost 4 bases, with 12 bases spanning the gap. Germline lookup yields CDR1 LGHDT and CDR2 YNNKEL (reference sequence). The CDR3 DNA follows: TGTGCCAGCAGCCAGAACGGGGGATCAGAGACCCAGTACTTC. This encodes CASSQNGGSETQYF.

There are a few counts of this clonotype. This chain joins TRBV4-3 and TRBJ1-1; no reliable D call. Germline V gene lookup returns CDR1 LGHNA and CDR2 YSLEER. With 0 bases removed from V and 0 bases from J, the gap between germline ends came to 8 bases. The CDR3 is made up of 15 amino acids. The CDR3 spells CASSQDEGLNTEAFF. CDR3 DNA sequence: TGCGCCAGCAGCCAAGATGAGGGTTTGAACACTGAAGCTTTCTTT.

This clonotype was seen a few times. This chain connects TRBV29-1 to TRBJ2-1; 12 nucleotides agree with TRBD2. V gave up 4 bases and J gave up 4 bases; unmatched junction bases: 11. This CDR3 comprises 17 residues. From germline, CDR1 is SQVTM and CDR2 ANQGSEA. CDR3 DNA sequence: TGCAGCGTTGTCCTAGCGGGAGGGGCGGGACCTTACAATGAGCAGTTCTTC. It specifies CSVVLAGGAGPYNEQFF.

In its sample, this clonotype was seen a few times. The chain links TRBV12-3 or TRBV12-4 to TRBJ2-2; 12 bases fit TRBD2. After removal of 3 bases from V and 6 bases from J, the junction contained 5 bases not matched to a gene. This CDR3 has 16 amino acids. The CDR3 protein is CASSFGLAGPAGELFF. Written as DNA, the CDR3 is TGTGCCAGCAGTTTCGGACTAGCGGGACCAGCCGGGGAGCTGTTTTTT.

The chain combines TRBV9 with TRBJ2-1, with D uncertain. V was clipped by 4 bases and J by 4 bases, with 12 bases between them. CDR1 and CDR2 (germline): SGDLS, YYNGEE. The CDR3 totals 14 residues. The CDR3 is CASSPEDLYNEQFF. The CDR3 DNA reads TGTGCCAGCAGCCCAGAGGACCTATACAATGAGCAGTTCTTC.

This clonotype was detected only a few times. The chain couples TRBV20-1 to TRBJ1-1; D is uncertain. Germline V gene sequence: CDR1 DFQATT, CDR2 SNEGSKA (reference sequence). The CDR3 loop spans 15 amino acids. V shed 0 bases and J shed 4 bases, with 15 bases lying between them. CDR3 in amino acids: CSAREGIWVGTEAFF. CDR3 sequence (DNA): TGCAGTGCTAGAGAGGGGATTTGGGTGGGCACTGAAGCTTTCTTT.

This clonotype was counted ten times or more. The rearrangement links TRBV12-3 or TRBV12-4 to TRBJ2-2; D may correspond to TRBD1 or TRBD2 (5 bases each). The CDR3 extends over 17 amino acids. V lost 1 base to trimming and J lost 4 bases, with 16 bases between them. The CDR3 here is CASSLDHGTRTTGELFF. In DNA form, the CDR3 reads TGTGCCAGCAGTTTAGATCATGGGACGCGGACCACCGGGGAGCTGTTTTTT.

The chain joins TRBV28 to TRBJ2-7, with D possibly TRBD1 on 5 matching bases. From germline, CDR1 is MDHEN and CDR2 SYDVKM. V dropped 3 bases and J dropped 0 bases, with 12 bases sitting between them. This CDR3 contains 15 residues. The CDR3 spells CASSLSGLYSYEQYF. CDR3 in DNA: TGTGCCAGCAGTTTGTCAGGGTTATACTCCTACGAGCAGTACTTC.

This rearrangement joins TRBV7-3 to TRBJ2-2; D call uncertain. CDR3 length: 15 amino acids. CDR1 SGHTA and CDR2 FQGTGA come from the germline V gene. Trimming left V 8 bases short and J 4 bases short, with 17 bases between. In nucleotides, the CDR3 is TGTGCCAGCCGTATTGGGCCGACGAGCACCGGGGAGCTGTTTTTT. Protein sequence: CASRIGPTSTGELFF.

The chain couples TRBV7-6 to TRBJ2-1; TRBD1 or TRBD2 may be the D gene (6 bases each). The CDR3 extends over 17 amino acids. The V gene's germline CDR1 is SGHVS and CDR2 FNYEAQ. Trimming removed 1 base from V and 8 bases from J, with 21 bases in between. This CDR3 reads CASSLGPIGGNFDEQFF. CDR3 in DNA: TGTGCCAGCAGCTTAGGACCCATAGGGGGGAATTTCGATGAGCAGTTCTTC.

This clonotype was seen a handful of times. V usage is TRBV20-1 and J usage is TRBJ2-3, with a tentative D call TRBD2 (5 bases). Germline lookup yields CDR1 DFQATT and CDR2 SNEGSKA (reference sequence). V shed 0 bases and J shed 1 base, with 11 bases lying between them. The CDR3 consists of 15 residues. The CDR3 loop reads CSARDTISGTDTQYF. The CDR3 bases are TGCAGTGCTAGAGATACCATTAGCGGCACAGATACGCAGTATTTT.

This clonotype was observed a handful of times. The chain uses TRBV11-3 and TRBJ2-2; D is ambiguous. Germline CDR1 and CDR2: SGHNT and YENEEA. The CDR3 covers 14 residues. Trimming removed 4 bases from V and 7 bases from J, with 13 bases in between. The chain's CDR3 is CASSSPWADGELFF. Here the CDR3 DNA reads TGTGCCAGCAGCTCACCCTGGGCGGACGGGGAGCTGTTTTTT. The complete variable domain, with remaining parts taken from reference TRBV11-3 and TRBJ2-2, reads EAGVVQSPRYKIIEKKQPVAFWCNPISGHNTLYWYLQNLGQGPELLIRYENEEAVDDSQLPKDRFSAERLKGVDSTLKIQPAELGDSAVYLCASSSPWADGELFFGEGSRLTVL.

This clonotype was recorded a few times. This chain links TRBV27 with TRBJ2-3, with unresolved D. V was cut by 4 bases and J by 2 bases, with 7 bases left in between. Germline V lookup: CDR1 MNHEY, CDR2 SMNVEV (reference sequence). The CDR3 contains 13 residues. For the CDR3, the DNA is TGTGCCAGCAGTTGGCTGCTCACAGATACGCAGTATTTT. Its protein product is CASSWLLTDTQYF.

The sample holds a few counts of this clonotype. V gene TRBV27 combines with J gene TRBJ2-1; 11 bases agree with TRBD2. Germline values: CDR1 MNHEY, CDR2 SMNVEV (reference sequence). Trimming cost V 6 bases and J 4 bases; bases outside gene matches: 5. The CDR3 is 15 residues long. This chain's CDR3 is CASSPLAGVYNEQFF. The CDR3 nucleotides are TGTGCCAGCAGCCCACTAGCGGGAGTGTACAATGAGCAGTTCTTC.

This chain uses TRBV2 with TRBJ2-7; 11 nucleotides match TRBD2. CDR1 and CDR2 from the germline V gene are SNHLY and FYNNEI. J gave up 2 bases and V 8 bases, and 8 bases lay outside the gene matches. The CDR3 totals 15 residues. The CDR3 spells CASHKGGLAAYEQYF. The CDR3 DNA reads TGTGCCAGCCACAAAGGGGGACTAGCGGCCTACGAGCAGTACTTC.

This clonotype was counted between two and nine times. The chain recombines TRBV29-1 with TRBJ2-1; 11 nucleotides align to TRBD2. J was trimmed by 2 bases and V by 4 bases; bases with no gene match: 7. CDR3 length: 16 amino acids. Looked up from germline, CDR1 is SQVTM and CDR2 is ANQGSEA. The CDR3 DNA reads TGCAGCGTTGGGGATAGCGGGAGGGGCACCTACAATGAGCAGTTCTTC. Encoded protein: CSVGDSGRGTYNEQFF.

This chain connects TRBV19 to TRBJ1-5; no reliable D call. V was cut by 8 bases and J by 2 bases, with 10 bases left in between. The V gene's germline CDR1 is LNHDA and CDR2 SQIVND (reference sequence). The CDR3 runs to 13 residues. The CDR3 sequence is CASSGYGNQPQHF. The CDR3 DNA reads as TGTGCCAGTTCGGGATATGGCAATCAGCCCCAGCATTTT.

This clonotype was counted only a few times. The rearrangement joins TRBV20-1 to TRBJ2-7; TRBD1 aligns across 7 bases. V lost 2 bases and J lost 6; bases outside the gene matches: 10. The CDR3 is made up of 14 amino acids. From germline, CDR1 is DFQATT and CDR2 SNEGSKA (reference sequence). CDR3 protein: CSARLKYRGSEQYF. DNA for the CDR3: TGCAGTGCTAGACTTAAATACAGGGGATCCGAGCAGTACTTC.